This TCR beta chain came from a study of blood T cell repertoires in COVID-19. Across the study: There were acute and convalescent COVID-19 samples, and they came from the United States, Italy and Spain. The analysed material was cDNA or gDNA that came from T cells, B-cell-depleted T cells, or PBMCs.

Germline V CDR1 and CDR2: SNHLY, FYNNEI. This CDR3 has 19 residues. Trimming stripped 2 bases from V and 1 base from J, with 24 bases between. In the original processing: Amplifying reference gene primers gave estimates of nucleated cell counts. Clones were sequenced by immunoSEQ multiplex PCR, and TCRdb holds only the in-frame ones, with some missing. That table is the source of V, J and clone size, and D and trimming were worked out from the DNA. The table records under 30,000 clones, approximately 80% of them present only once. The rearrangement links TRBV2 to TRBJ2-7, with a weak D call TRBD1 (6 bases). The specimen sequenced was peripheral blood. The sequence was collected from a human donor in a cohort sampled during active COVID-19. In DNA, the CDR3 is TGTGCCAGCAGTGAATTCCCAAGTTTTGGTCCAGGGGCGTCCTACGAGCAGTACTTC. Translating it yields CASSEFPSFGPGASYEQYF.